This T cell receptor beta chain was recorded in a study of shared clonotypes between healthy human individuals. About the study: Per donor, three plates held CD4 naive cells, three held CD4 memory, two held CD8 naive and one held CD8 memory.

The germline CDR1 and CDR2 sequences are SQVTM and ANQGSEA. V lost 7 bases and J 9 bases, leaving 19 bases between the germline ends. The CDR3 extends over 13 amino acids. Terminally differentiated effector memory CD45RA+ cells were excluded by CCR7 positive selection of CD45RO-negative cells. An assay was performed, and its level was deep. Each subset's genomic DNA was split evenly across several immunoSEQ plates. Profiling relied on immunoSEQ multiplex PCR, and the TCRdb table lists in-frame clones only, not all of them. Of about 2.1 million clones in the sample, more than 85% were seen once. The V and J genes are TRBV29-1 and TRBJ2-1; tentatively, D is TRBD2 (6 bases). The sequenced sample consisted of naive CD8+ T cells from PBMCs. The clonotype comes from a man between 18 and 35 years old in good health. Some clones in this sample may be carry-over from other donors' samples. For the CDR3, the DNA is TGCAGCGCCTCCGGAGGGAGCCTTACTGAGCAGTTCTTC. It encodes CSASGGSLTEQFF.